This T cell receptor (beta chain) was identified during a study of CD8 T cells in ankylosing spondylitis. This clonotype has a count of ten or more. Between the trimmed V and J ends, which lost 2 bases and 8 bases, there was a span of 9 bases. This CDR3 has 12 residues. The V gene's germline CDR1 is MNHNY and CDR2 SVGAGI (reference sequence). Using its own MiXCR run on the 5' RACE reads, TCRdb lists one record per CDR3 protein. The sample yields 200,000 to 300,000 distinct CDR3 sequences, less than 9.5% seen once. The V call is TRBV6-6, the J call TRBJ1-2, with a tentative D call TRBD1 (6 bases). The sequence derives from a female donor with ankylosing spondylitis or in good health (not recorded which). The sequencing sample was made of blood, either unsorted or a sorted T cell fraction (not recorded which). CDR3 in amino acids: CASSYAGEGYTF. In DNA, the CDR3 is TGTGCCAGCAGTTACGCAGGGGAAGGCTACACCTTC.